This T cell receptor beta chain came from a study of blood T cell repertoires in COVID-19. The length of the CDR3 is 14 residues. V dropped 8 bases and J dropped 15; count of bases not matched to a gene: 19. Looked up from germline, CDR1 is LNHDA and CDR2 is SQIVND (reference sequence). Clones were sequenced by immunoSEQ multiplex PCR, and TCRdb holds only the in-frame ones, with some missing. This table holds some 180,000 clones, approximately 90% found once. This chain joins TRBV19 and TRBJ2-1; 7 nucleotides align to TRBD1. The clonotype comes from a middle-aged man with active or convalescent COVID-19. The specimen was peripheral blood. The CDR3, as DNA: TGTGCCAGTGGGACAGTTTACATGGAATCAAAGCTGTTCTTC. Its protein product is CASGTVYMESKLFF.